This T cell receptor (beta chain) was identified in a study of blood T cell repertoires in COVID-19. Study as a whole: PBMCs, B-cell-depleted T cells, or T cells provided the cDNA or gDNA that made up the material.

Germline lookup yields CDR1 MNHEY and CDR2 SMNVEV (reference sequence). The CDR3 contains 14 residues. Deletions cut 3 bases from V and 4 bases from J, with 13 bases between. Seattle patient enrollment occurred during active infection, with longitudinal follow-up thereafter. Authors' processing steps: For nucleated cells, counts were estimated from reference gene primer amplification. The data were produced by immunoSEQ multiplex PCR, yet TCRdb's version contains in-frame clones alone and is incomplete. D and trimming were read from the DNA, whereas the V and J calls and clone size are those reported in that table. Altogether 50,000 to 70,000 clones are present, 65% to 85% being singletons, with the ten largest covering about 8.8%.

The genes are TRBV27 and TRBJ2-7; D perhaps matches TRBD1 (6 bases). Sequenced input: peripheral blood. The TCR sequence derives from a man at least 80 years old with COVID-19, enrolled during active disease. CDR3 protein: CASSLSGQSYEQYF. The CDR3, as DNA: TGTGCCAGCAGTTTGTCCGGACAGTCGTACGAGCAGTACTTC.